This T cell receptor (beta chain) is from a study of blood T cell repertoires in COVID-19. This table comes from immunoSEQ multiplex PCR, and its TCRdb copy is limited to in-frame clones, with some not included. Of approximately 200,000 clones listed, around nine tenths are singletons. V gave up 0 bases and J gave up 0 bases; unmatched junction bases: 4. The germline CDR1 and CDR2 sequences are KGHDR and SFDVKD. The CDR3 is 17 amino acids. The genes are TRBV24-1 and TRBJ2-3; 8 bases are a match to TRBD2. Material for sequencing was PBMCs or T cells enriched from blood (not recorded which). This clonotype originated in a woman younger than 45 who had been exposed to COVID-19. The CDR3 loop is CATSDLEPGGSTDTQYF. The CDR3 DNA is TGTGCCACCAGTGATTTGGAACCGGGGGGGAGCACAGATACGCAGTATTTT.